Listed below are T cell receptor beta chains from one sample, sequenced in a study of response to subunit inactivated influenza vaccine. TCRdb ran MiXCR on the RT-PCR reads and lists one entry per CDR3 protein. The data contain around 470,000 distinct CDR3 sequences, approximately 7.8% of them singletons. Sequencing was performed on PBMCs from blood, taken about 24 months after vaccination. The receptors here all came from a man aged 50 to 75 who received an inactivated influenza vaccine. The CDR3 runs from the conserved cysteine through the conserved F or W. D genes are given only for firm matches. Expanded clones are given a class, and other clones once, few, many or no size at all.

CDR3 protein: CASRGLELHNEQFF
CDR3 DNA: TGTGCCAGCAGGGGACTAGAACTCCACAATGAGCAGTTCTTC
D gene: TRBD2
J gene: TRBJ2-1
CDR3 length: 14
V gene: TRBV28
clone size: many

CDR3 protein: CAARKTGGRNTEAFF
CDR3 DNA: TGTGCAGCTCGGAAGACAGGGGGCAGGAACACTGAAGCTTTCTTT
D gene: TRBD1
J gene: TRBJ1-1
CDR3 length: 15
V gene: TRBV6-2/TRBV6-3
clone size: few

CDR3 protein: CASSQGTGGFEQYF
CDR3 DNA: TGTGCCAGCAGCCAAGGGACAGGGGGATTCGAGCAGTACTTC
D gene: TRBD1
J gene: TRBJ2-7
CDR3 length: 14
V gene: TRBV11-2
clone size: few

CDR3 protein: CASSWAPVGTDTQYF
CDR3 DNA: TGTGCCAGCAGCTGGGCCCCCGTCGGCACAGATACGCAGTATTTT
D gene: -
J gene: TRBJ2-3
CDR3 length: 15
V gene: TRBV11-2
clone size: -

CDR3 protein: CASSLYGTGWFF
CDR3 DNA: TGTGCCAGCAGCCTGTACGGGACAGGGTGGTTCTTC
D gene: TRBD1
J gene: TRBJ2-1
CDR3 length: 12
V gene: TRBV6-2/TRBV6-3
clone size: few

CDR3 protein: CAWSVHRAYEQYF
CDR3 DNA: TGTGCCTGGAGTGTACACAGAGCCTACGAGCAGTACTTC
D gene: -
J gene: TRBJ2-7
CDR3 length: 13
V gene: TRBV30
clone size: few

CDR3 protein: CSAGTGTYNEQFF
CDR3 DNA: TGCAGCGCGGGGACAGGGACATACAATGAGCAGTTCTTC
D gene: TRBD1
J gene: TRBJ2-1
CDR3 length: 13
V gene: TRBV29-1
clone size: -

CDR3 protein: CASSPRPEGGEAFF
CDR3 DNA: TGTGCCAGCAGTCCTCGCCCGGAAGGGGGGGAAGCTTTCTTT
D gene: -
J gene: TRBJ1-1
CDR3 length: 14
V gene: TRBV6-1
clone size: many

CDR3 protein: CASSEAREGYTF
CDR3 DNA: TGTGCCAGCAGTGAAGCCAGGGAGGGCTACACCTTC
D gene: -
J gene: TRBJ1-2
CDR3 length: 12
V gene: TRBV2
clone size: many

CDR3 protein: CASSSDRVTDTQYF
CDR3 DNA: TGTGCCAGCAGCTCGGACAGGGTCACAGATACGCAGTATTTT
D gene: TRBD1
J gene: TRBJ2-3
CDR3 length: 14
V gene: TRBV5-5
clone size: few

CDR3 protein: CSARNPRGDRETQYF
CDR3 DNA: TGCAGTGCTAGAAACCCACGGGGGGATCGAGAGACCCAGTACTTC
D gene: TRBD2
J gene: TRBJ2-5
CDR3 length: 15
V gene: TRBV20-1
clone size: -

CDR3 protein: CASSRLLQLTDTQYF
CDR3 DNA: TGTGCCAGCAGTCGACTACTACAGCTCACAGATACGCAGTATTTT
D gene: -
J gene: TRBJ2-3
CDR3 length: 15
V gene: TRBV12-3/TRBV12-4
clone size: many

CDR3 protein: CATSTFAGGADQPQHF
CDR3 DNA: TGTGCCACCAGCACCTTCGCGGGGGGTGCGGATCAGCCCCAGCATTTT
D gene: -
J gene: TRBJ1-5
CDR3 length: 16
V gene: TRBV15
clone size: many

CDR3 protein: CASSAKSGRPQETQYF
CDR3 DNA: TGTGCCAGCAGCGCTAAATCGGGACGGCCGCAAGAGACCCAGTACTTC
D gene: -
J gene: TRBJ2-5
CDR3 length: 16
V gene: TRBV9
clone size: few

CDR3 protein: CATSDTRVLGVDEQFF
CDR3 DNA: TGTGCCACCAGTGATACTAGGGTCCTAGGGGTCGATGAGCAGTTCTTC
D gene: -
J gene: TRBJ2-1
CDR3 length: 16
V gene: TRBV24-1
clone size: few

CDR3 protein: CASSFGRDRVNTEAFF
CDR3 DNA: TGTGCCAGCAGTTTTGGACGGGACAGAGTGAACACTGAAGCTTTCTTT
D gene: TRBD1
J gene: TRBJ1-1
CDR3 length: 16
V gene: TRBV27
clone size: -

CDR3 protein: CASSLESRLSTDTQYF
CDR3 DNA: TGCGCCAGCAGCTTGGAGTCAAGACTTAGCACAGATACGCAGTATTTT
D gene: -
J gene: TRBJ2-3
CDR3 length: 16
V gene: TRBV5-1
clone size: few

CDR3 protein: CASSLQLNEQFF
CDR3 DNA: TGCGCCAGCAGCTTGCAATTGAATGAGCAGTTCTTC
D gene: -
J gene: TRBJ2-1
CDR3 length: 12
V gene: TRBV5-1
clone size: many

CDR3 protein: CASSVGPSYEQYF
CDR3 DNA: TGTGCCAGCAGCGTAGGCCCCTCCTACGAGCAGTACTTC
D gene: -
J gene: TRBJ2-7
CDR3 length: 13
V gene: TRBV7-6
clone size: few

CDR3 protein: CSVVRSPTDTQYF
CDR3 DNA: TGCAGCGTTGTGCGGAGCCCTACAGATACGCAGTATTTT
D gene: -
J gene: TRBJ2-3
CDR3 length: 13
V gene: TRBV29-1
clone size: few

CDR3 protein: CASSYFSGNTGELFF
CDR3 DNA: TGTGCCAGCAGTTACTTTAGCGGTAACACCGGGGAGCTGTTTTTT
D gene: -
J gene: TRBJ2-2
CDR3 length: 15
V gene: TRBV6-5
clone size: many

CDR3 protein: CASSQDEGATAFF
CDR3 DNA: TGCGCCAGCAGCCAAGATGAGGGGGCGACGGCTTTCTTT
D gene: TRBD1
J gene: TRBJ1-1
CDR3 length: 13
V gene: TRBV4-1
clone size: few